This T cell receptor beta chain was documented in a study of T cell responses to AZD1222 COVID-19 vaccine. Points from the study as a whole: Nearly half of spike-specific TCRs reportedly target variant regions that are unmutated in the B.1.351 and B.1.1.7 variants. Regions 160-218 and 743-854 dominated among vaccine-associated CD4 TCRs spanning spike. Donor demographics were predominantly white British with a female majority; clonal diversity may be underestimated. Among those given AZD1222, only six or seven were seropositive at baseline.

TCRdb's copy holds only in-frame clones and misses some; the assay was immunoSEQ multiplex PCR. Among around 200,000 clones listed, roughly 92% were seen once. On this clone: Its antigen is as yet unknown.

The clonotype originates from an adult who received the AZD1222 COVID-19 vaccine. Material: peripheral blood, obtained 28 days after the second AZD1222 dose.

In DNA, the CDR3 is TGTGCCAGCAGTGCCGGGACAGGGACCTATGGCTACACCTTC. Encoded protein: CASSAGTGTYGYTF. The chain joins TRBV27 to TRBJ1-2; 9 bases are shared with TRBD1. CDR3 size: 14 residues. Trimming took 5 bases from V and 4 from J; bases not matched to a gene: 5. Germline CDR1 is MNHEY and CDR2 is SMNVEV (reference sequence).